What follows are 28 T cell receptor beta chains derived from one specimen sequenced in a study of tumor and adjacent non-tumor tissue in lung cancer. A modified ARM-PCR protocol with three rounds of nested PCR amplified TCRbeta. TCRdb itself ran the multiplex PCR reads through MiXCR, one entry per CDR3 protein. The table has some 200,000 distinct CDR3 sequences, about 76% seen once; the top ten hold about 23%. The template was RNA from unsorted bulk tissue. Sequencing was performed on lung tumor tissue. The receptors shown here come from a man aged 55 to 70 with non-small cell lung cancer.

V usage is TRBV20-1 and J usage is TRBJ1-5; tentatively, D is TRBD1 (6 bases). The germline CDR1 and CDR2 sequences are DFQATT and SNEGSKA (reference sequence). This CDR3 has 13 amino acids. The CDR3 coding sequence is TGCAGCACCGACAGGCTTAGCAATCAGCCCCAGCATTTT. This codes for CSTDRLSNQPQHF.

Of note for this clonotype: This may be a read error, as it is one base from a much larger clone. The J gene is TRBJ2-5, the V gene TRBV7-2; 10 bases match TRBD2. The CDR3 has 15 residues. CDR1 is SGHTA and CDR2 is FQGNSA in the germline V gene. For the CDR3, the DNA is TGTGTCAGCAGCTTTCTAGCGGGAGCCCAAGAGACCCAGTACTTC. This gives the protein CVSSFLAGAQETQYF.

About this clonotype: The junction and the germline gene differ at one end; a read error may be behind it. The CDR3 sequence is CDSRPTKGSFFF. In DNA, the CDR3 is TGTGACAGCAGACCTACTAAGGGGAGTTTCTTCTTC. The rearrangement uses TRBV6-1 and TRBJ2-7; D assignment may be TRBD1 or TRBD2 (5 bases each). Looked up from germline, CDR1 is MNHNS and CDR2 is SASEGT. The CDR3 has 12 residues.

This clonotype is a singleton in its sample. The gene calls are TRBV2 and TRBJ2-7, with 10 positions matching TRBD1. Unmatched junction bases numbered 3, after V lost 0 bases and J lost 4 bases. Germline-derived CDR1 and CDR2 are SNHLY and FYNNEI. This CDR3 spans 15 amino acids. CDR3 nucleotides: TGTGCCAGCAGTGAAGCGCCGGGACAGGGGTACGAGCAGTACTTC. Encoded protein: CASSEAPGQGYEQYF.

This clonotype appeared a single time. This may come from a read error, since a much larger clone is one base off. The chain's CDR3 is CASTPGTGGYQPLHF. DNA for the CDR3: TGTGCCAGCACCCCAGGGACAGGGGGCTATCAGCCCCTGCATTTT. V gene TRBV6-1 combines with J gene TRBJ1-5; the match to TRBD1 covers 12 bases. The germline V gene has CDR1 MNHNS and CDR2 SASEGT. The CDR3 sequence is 15 residues long.

This chain joins TRBV4-2 and TRBJ2-3; D is uncertain. Germline CDR1 LGHNA, CDR2 YNFKEQ. Trimming stripped 0 bases from V and 3 bases from J, with 22 bases between. This CDR3 region has 19 residues. The CDR3 protein is CASSQDVRRYVSSTDTQYF. As DNA, the CDR3 is TGTGCCAGCAGCCAAGACGTCCGTCGCTACGTATCTAGTACAGATACGCAGTATTTT.

The chain carries TRBV6-1 and TRBJ2-7; possible D gene TRBD2, 6 bases. The CDR3 is made up of 15 amino acids. Germline lookup yields CDR1 MNHNS and CDR2 SASEGT. Trimming shortened V by 3 bases and J by 0 bases, and 12 bases separated the two germline ends. CDR3 in DNA: TGTGCCAGCAGTGAGTTACTCGGGAGCTCCTACGAGCAGTACTTC. Protein product: CASSELLGSSYEQYF.

On this clonotype itself: A read error may account for a junction end that differs from germline. The chain carries TRBV6-1 and TRBJ2-2, with D possibly matching TRBD2 (5 bases). This CDR3 has 14 residues. Germline loops: CDR1 MNHNS, CDR2 SASEGT. CDR3 DNA: TGTGTCAGCACTCTCGCCCCGGGGACCGGGGAGCTGTTTTTT. This gives the protein CVSTLAPGTGELFF.

Written as DNA, the CDR3 is TGCGCCAGCAGCTTTTCGGGCGGCGGCACAGATACGCAGTATTTT. Its translation: CASSFSGGGTDTQYF. The rearrangement uses TRBV5-1 and TRBJ2-3, with D uncertain. The CDR3 consists of 15 residues. Germline V gives CDR1 SGHRS, CDR2 YFSETQ. Trimming removed 2 bases from V and 1 base from J, with 11 bases in between.

Points on this clonotype: This CDR3 fails to terminate in the conserved phenylalanine or tryptophan, so it likely reflects a read error. The J gene is TRBJ2-3, the V gene TRBV18; the D is unclear. CDR3 length: 14 residues. Germline V gene lookup returns CDR1 KGHSH and CDR2 LQKENI. The V end lost 6 bases, the J end lost 7 bases, and 17 bases lay between the germline ends. The CDR3 protein is CASSPIQIANTQYL. The CDR3 nucleotides read TGTGCCAGCTCGCCGATTCAAATTGCAAATACGCAGTATTTA.

Points on this clonotype: Possible read error: a much larger clone is one base away. The missing conserved phenylalanine or tryptophan at the end of this CDR3 makes a read error likely. The V call is TRBV6-6, the J call TRBJ1-2; TRBD1 might be the D (6 bases). The CDR3 extends over 12 amino acids. V was shortened by 5 bases and J by 8 bases, with 12 bases between the two germline ends. The germline gives CDR1 MNHNY, CDR2 SVGAGI (reference sequence). The CDR3 loop is CASSPQGRGYTL. DNA for the CDR3: TGTGCCAGCAGTCCTCAGGGGCGAGGCTACACCTTA.

In this sample, this clonotype turned up once. The CDR3 does not close with the conserved phenylalanine or tryptophan, likely indicating a read error. V usage is TRBV20-1 and J usage is TRBJ2-3; D ambiguous. Trimming took 0 bases from V and 4 from J, leaving 11 bases between them. The CDR3 is 14 amino acids. CDR1 and CDR2 (germline): DFQATT, SNEGSKA (reference sequence). The CDR3 is CSARDAIGPDTQYL. The CDR3 DNA reads as TGCAGTGCTAGAGATGCGATAGGTCCAGATACGCAGTATCTT.

The chain employs TRBV29-1 and TRBJ1-1; D ambiguous. V was pared by 6 bases and J by 4 bases, with 18 bases between. The CDR3 sequence is 14 residues long. Germline loops: CDR1 SQVTM, CDR2 ANQGSEA. Written as DNA, the CDR3 is TGCAGCGTCCGGCCTTTGTGGCAGTTCACTGAAGCTTTCTTT. This translates into CSVRPLWQFTEAFF.

Points on this clonotype: Without the conserved terminal phenylalanine or tryptophan, this CDR3 likely stems from a read error. The DNA is left out, because the CDR3 cannot be placed on it with certainty; the CDR3 is given as TCRdb lists it. The chain joins TRBV11-2 to TRBJ2-6; the table's D call TRBD2 went unverified against the DNA. The CDR3 spans 18 residues, counting both ends. Germline V gene lookup returns CDR1 SGHAT and CDR2 FQNNGV. CDR3 residues: CTSSPTSGGATGANVPTV.

The V call is TRBV4-3, the J call TRBJ2-7; D may be TRBD1 (6 bases). This CDR3 spans 13 amino acids. Germline-derived CDR1 and CDR2 are LGHNA and YSLEER. V was trimmed by 0 bases and J by 13 bases, leaving 16 bases between them. The CDR3, as DNA: TGCGCCAGCAGCCAAGACCGAGGGGACATGGCTTACTTC. Protein: CASSQDRGDMAYF.

J is TRBJ2-7 and V is TRBV6-5; TRBD2 is a possible D gene (5 bases). The CDR3 totals 15 residues. Germline lookup yields CDR1 MNHEY and CDR2 SVGAGI. In nucleotides, the CDR3 is TGTACCAACGGCAATTGGGGAGTCACTCGCTACGAGCAGTACTTC. This sequence encodes CTNGNWGVTRYEQYF.

As regards this clonotype: A much larger clone differs by one base, so this may be a read error. The rearrangement uses TRBV29-1 and TRBJ1-2, with 10 bases lining up with TRBD1. From germline, CDR1 is SQVTM and CDR2 ANQGSEA. CDR3 length equals 14 residues. The CDR3 nucleotides are TGCAGCGTTGATGAGACAGGGGGCAACTATGGCCACACCTTC. As protein: CSVDETGGNYGHTF.

Regarding this clonotype: This sequence may be a read error, since a much larger clone differs from it by one base. The rearrangement links TRBV29-1 to TRBJ2-7; perhaps D is TRBD1 or TRBD2 (7 bases each). The CDR3 covers 16 residues. Germline V gives CDR1 SQVTM, CDR2 ANQGSEA. The V and J ends lost 6 bases and 6 bases respectively, with 27 bases between them. In DNA, the CDR3 is TGCAGCGTCCTGGAACAGGGGCGGGGGTATAGTGGCGAGCAGTACGTC. Its protein product is CSVLEQGRGYSGEQYV.

As for this clonotype: One junction end disagrees with the germline gene, perhaps due to a read error. The rearrangement uses TRBV4-1 and TRBJ1-5, with D uncertain. Germline V CDR1 and CDR2: MGHRA, YSYEKL. The CDR3 is 17 amino acids. The CDR3 DNA sequence: TGCGCTAACAGCCAAGACCCCGGCGGGCTTCCGTTCCAGCCCCACCATTTT. Translating gives CANSQDPGGLPFQPHHF.

The chain is built from TRBV29-1 and TRBJ1-4; weak D call: TRBD1 (5 bases). This CDR3 spans 13 amino acids. Germline V gene lookup returns CDR1 SQVTM and CDR2 ANQGSEA. V was clipped by 7 bases and J by 0 bases, with 9 bases between them. Here the CDR3 DNA reads TGCAGCGCGGGACGAACAACTAATGAAAAACTGTTTTTT. Translation: CSAGRTTNEKLFF.

This clonotype was seen once. A much larger clone differs by one base, so this may be a read error. CDR3: CSVGGLAGDVEQYF. The CDR3 region has the DNA TGCAGTGTTGGGGGACTAGCGGGAGATGTTGAGCAGTACTTC. The chain recombines TRBV20-1 with TRBJ2-7; 14 bases line up with TRBD2. The CDR3 contains 14 residues. The V gene's germline CDR1 is DFQATT and CDR2 SNEGSKA (reference sequence). The V gene end was trimmed by 7 bases and the J gene end by 7 bases; junction bases not matched to a gene: 9.

The gene calls are TRBV29-1 and TRBJ2-7, with 7 bases identical to TRBD1. Looked up from germline, CDR1 is SQVTM and CDR2 is ANQGSEA. Losses at the gene ends were 8 bases for V and 7 bases for J; bases not matched to a gene: 17. CDR3 size: 14 residues. The CDR3 sequence is CSTKSDRVSTEQYF. Here the CDR3 DNA reads TGCAGCACAAAAAGTGACAGGGTGTCGACGGAGCAGTACTTC.

This clonotype is a singleton in its sample. An end of the junction does not agree with germline; a read error may underlie this. The chain employs TRBV11-3 and TRBJ2-3; D is uncertain. From germline, CDR1 is SGHNT and CDR2 YENEEA. This CDR3 has 13 amino acids. This chain's CDR3 is CASSPRVADTQYF. In DNA form, the CDR3 reads TGTGCTAGCAGCCCTCGGGTCGCAGATACGCAGTATTTT.

A remark on this clonotype: A read error may produce the germline difference seen at one junction end. The chain combines TRBV11-3 with TRBJ2-7, with D perhaps TRBD2 (5 bases). CDR1 and CDR2 (germline): SGHNT, YENEEA. The CDR3 totals 15 residues. Here the CDR3 reads CPRSYRTGLTYEQYF. The CDR3, as DNA: TGTCCCAGAAGCTATCGGACTGGATTAACCTACGAGCAATACTTC.

V usage is TRBV12-3 or TRBV12-4 and J usage is TRBJ2-7, with 11 bases lining up with TRBD2. The CDR3 has 14 residues. V shed 6 bases and J 4 bases; nucleotides not matched to a gene: 5. CDR3 in DNA: TGTGCCAGCAGGCCCGCTAGCGGGAGGTACGAGCAGTACTTC. It yields the protein CASRPASGRYEQYF.

The chain uses TRBV6-6 and TRBJ2-7, with no clear D. Germline CDR1 and CDR2: MNHNY and SVGAGI (reference sequence). The CDR3 has 13 residues. Trimming shortened V by 2 bases and J by 0 bases, and 5 bases separated the two germline ends. The CDR3 spells CASSYPCSYEQYF. The CDR3 DNA follows: TGTGCCAGCAGTTACCCGTGCTCCTACGAGCAGTACTTC.

This clonotype turned up a few times. The chain combines TRBV20-1 with TRBJ2-5; no clear D gene. CDR3 length: 16 residues. In germline, CDR1 is DFQATT, CDR2 SNEGSKA (reference sequence). The V and J ends lost 4 bases and 1 base respectively, with 19 bases between them. CDR3 in amino acids: CSAIQSGSLSQETQYF. The DNA for the CDR3 is TGCAGTGCTATCCAGTCGGGTAGCCTTTCCCAAGAGACCCAGTACTTC.

Concerning this clonotype itself: A much larger clone lies one base from this, so it may be a read error. This chain joins TRBV20-1 and TRBJ2-5; tentatively, D is TRBD1 or TRBD2 (5 bases each). The CDR3 is 14 amino acids. Trimming removed 5 bases at V and 4 bases at J, with 17 bases between. The germline V gene encodes CDR1 DFQATT and CDR2 SNEGSKA (reference sequence). The CDR3 is CSAPTGTDIETQYF. In nucleotides, the CDR3 is TGCAGTGCTCCTACGGGGACGGATATAGAGACCCAGTACTTC.